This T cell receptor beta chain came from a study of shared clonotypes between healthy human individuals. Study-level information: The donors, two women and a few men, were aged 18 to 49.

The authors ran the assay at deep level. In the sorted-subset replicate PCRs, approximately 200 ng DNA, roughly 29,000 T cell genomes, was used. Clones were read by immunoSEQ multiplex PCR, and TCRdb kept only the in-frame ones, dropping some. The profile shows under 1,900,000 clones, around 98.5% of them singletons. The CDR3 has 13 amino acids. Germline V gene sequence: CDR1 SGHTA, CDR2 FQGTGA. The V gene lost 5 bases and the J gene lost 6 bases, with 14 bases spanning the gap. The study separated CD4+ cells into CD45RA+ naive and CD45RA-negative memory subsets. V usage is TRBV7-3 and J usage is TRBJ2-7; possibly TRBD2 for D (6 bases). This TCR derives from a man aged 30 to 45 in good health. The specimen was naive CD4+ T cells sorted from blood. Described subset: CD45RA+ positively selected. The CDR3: CASSSGEGGEQYF. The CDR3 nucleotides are TGTGCCAGCAGCAGTGGAGAGGGAGGCGAGCAGTACTTC.